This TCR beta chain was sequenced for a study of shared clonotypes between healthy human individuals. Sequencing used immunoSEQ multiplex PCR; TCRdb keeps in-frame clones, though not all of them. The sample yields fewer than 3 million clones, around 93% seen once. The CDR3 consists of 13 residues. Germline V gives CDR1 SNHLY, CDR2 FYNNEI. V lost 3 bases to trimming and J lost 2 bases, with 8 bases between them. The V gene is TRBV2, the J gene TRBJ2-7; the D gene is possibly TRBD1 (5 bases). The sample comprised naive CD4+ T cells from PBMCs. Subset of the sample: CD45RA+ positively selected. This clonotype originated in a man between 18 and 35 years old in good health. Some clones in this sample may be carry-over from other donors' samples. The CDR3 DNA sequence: TGTGCCAGCAGTGAGCCGACAGCCTACGAGCAGTACTTC. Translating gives CASSEPTAYEQYF.